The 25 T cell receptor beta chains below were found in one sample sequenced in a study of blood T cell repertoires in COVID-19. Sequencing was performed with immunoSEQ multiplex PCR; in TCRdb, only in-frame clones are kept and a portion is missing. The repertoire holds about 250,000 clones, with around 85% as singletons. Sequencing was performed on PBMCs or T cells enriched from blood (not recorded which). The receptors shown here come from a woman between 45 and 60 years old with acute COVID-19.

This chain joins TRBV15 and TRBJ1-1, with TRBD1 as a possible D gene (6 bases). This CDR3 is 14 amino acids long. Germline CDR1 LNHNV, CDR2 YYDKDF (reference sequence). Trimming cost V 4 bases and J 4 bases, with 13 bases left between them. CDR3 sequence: CATSNRKQGTEAFF. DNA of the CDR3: TGTGCCACCAGCAACAGGAAACAGGGCACTGAAGCTTTCTTT.

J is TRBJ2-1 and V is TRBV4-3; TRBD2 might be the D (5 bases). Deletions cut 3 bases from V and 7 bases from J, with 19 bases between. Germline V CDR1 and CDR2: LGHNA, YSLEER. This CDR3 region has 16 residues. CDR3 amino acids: CASSHLPLGVGNEQFF. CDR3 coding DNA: TGCGCCAGCAGCCACCTCCCCCTCGGGGTAGGGAATGAGCAGTTCTTC.

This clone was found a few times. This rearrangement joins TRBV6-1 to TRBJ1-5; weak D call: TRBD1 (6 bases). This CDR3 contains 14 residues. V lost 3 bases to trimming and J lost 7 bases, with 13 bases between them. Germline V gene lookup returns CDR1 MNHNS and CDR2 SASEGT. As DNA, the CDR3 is TGTGCCAGCAGTGAGGCAGGGACAAGACAGCCCCAGCATTTT. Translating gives CASSEAGTRQPQHF.

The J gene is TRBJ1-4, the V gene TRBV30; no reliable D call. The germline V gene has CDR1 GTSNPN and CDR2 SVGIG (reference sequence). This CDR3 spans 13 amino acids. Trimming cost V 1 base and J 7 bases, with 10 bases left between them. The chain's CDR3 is CAWSAHSSEKLFF. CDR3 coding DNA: TGTGCCTGGAGTGCCCACTCTAGTGAAAAACTGTTTTTT.

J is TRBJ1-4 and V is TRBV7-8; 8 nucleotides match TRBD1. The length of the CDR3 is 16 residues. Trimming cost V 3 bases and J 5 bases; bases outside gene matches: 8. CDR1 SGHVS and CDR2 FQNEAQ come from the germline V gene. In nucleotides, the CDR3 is TGTGCCAGCAGCTTCGGGTCTTGGACAGGGAATGAAAAACTGTTTTTT. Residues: CASSFGSWTGNEKLFF.

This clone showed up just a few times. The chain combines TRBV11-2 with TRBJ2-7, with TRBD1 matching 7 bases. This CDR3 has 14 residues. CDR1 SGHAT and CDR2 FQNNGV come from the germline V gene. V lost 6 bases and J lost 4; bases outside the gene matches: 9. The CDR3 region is CASSPLAGGYEQYF. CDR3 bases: TGTGCCAGCAGTCCCCTGGCAGGGGGATACGAGCAGTACTTC. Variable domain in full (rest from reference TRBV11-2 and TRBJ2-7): EAGVAQSPRYKIIEKRQSVAFWCNPISGHATLYWYQQILGQGPKLLIQFQNNGVVDDSQLPKDRFSAERLKGVDSTLKIQPAKLEDSAVYLCASSPLAGGYEQYFGPGTRLTVT.

CDR3 residues: CASSLGRGGSDTQYF. For the CDR3, the DNA is TGTGCCAGCAGCCTGGGGCGGGGGGGATCAGATACGCAGTATTTT. This chain uses TRBV13 with TRBJ2-3; 9 bases are a match to TRBD2. The CDR3 covers 15 residues. The V gene's germline CDR1 is PRHDT and CDR2 FYEKMQ (reference sequence). Trimming cost V 5 bases and J 4 bases; bases outside gene matches: 7.

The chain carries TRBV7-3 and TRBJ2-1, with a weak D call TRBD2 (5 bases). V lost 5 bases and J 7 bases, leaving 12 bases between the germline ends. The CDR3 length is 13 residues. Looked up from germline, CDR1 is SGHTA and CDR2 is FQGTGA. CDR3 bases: TGTGCCAGCAGCCCCACCGGACTTAATGAGCAGTTCTTC. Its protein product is CASSPTGLNEQFF.

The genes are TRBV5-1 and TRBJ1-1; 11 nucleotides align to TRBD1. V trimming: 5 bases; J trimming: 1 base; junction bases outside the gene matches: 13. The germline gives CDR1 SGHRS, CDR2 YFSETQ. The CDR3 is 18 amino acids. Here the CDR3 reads CASSLKKGQGAGNTEAFF. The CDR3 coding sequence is TGCGCCAGCAGTTTGAAAAAAGGACAGGGGGCAGGGAACACTGAAGCTTTCTTT.

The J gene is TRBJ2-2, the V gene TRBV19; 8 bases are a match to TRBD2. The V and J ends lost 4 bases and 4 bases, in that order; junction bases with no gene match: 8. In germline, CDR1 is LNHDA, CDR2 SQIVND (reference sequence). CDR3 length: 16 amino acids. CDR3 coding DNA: TGTGCCAGTAGTACACCGGGGGGGGCCGGCACCGGGGAGCTGTTTTTT. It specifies CASSTPGGAGTGELFF.

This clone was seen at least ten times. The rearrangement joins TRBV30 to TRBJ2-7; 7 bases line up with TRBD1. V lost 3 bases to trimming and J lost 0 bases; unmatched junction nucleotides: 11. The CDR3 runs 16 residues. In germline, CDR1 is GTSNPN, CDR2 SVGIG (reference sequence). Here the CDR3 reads CAWSGDRDRHSYEQYF. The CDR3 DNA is TGTGCCTGGAGCGGAGACCGGGACAGACACTCCTACGAGCAGTACTTC.

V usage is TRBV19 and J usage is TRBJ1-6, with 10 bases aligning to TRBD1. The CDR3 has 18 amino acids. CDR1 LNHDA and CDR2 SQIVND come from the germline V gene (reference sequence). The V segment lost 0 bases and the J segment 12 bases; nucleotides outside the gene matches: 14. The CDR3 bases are TGTGCCAGTAGTATAGATCGGGGGACAGGGGTCGGGACAAGACCCCTCCACTTT. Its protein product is CASSIDRGTGVGTRPLHF.

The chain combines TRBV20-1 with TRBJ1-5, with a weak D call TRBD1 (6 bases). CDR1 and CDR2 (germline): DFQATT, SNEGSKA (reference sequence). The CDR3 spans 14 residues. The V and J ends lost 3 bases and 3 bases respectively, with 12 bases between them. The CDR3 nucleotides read TGCAGTGCTAGTTCAGCAGGGGACAATCAGCCCCAGCATTTT. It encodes CSASSAGDNQPQHF.

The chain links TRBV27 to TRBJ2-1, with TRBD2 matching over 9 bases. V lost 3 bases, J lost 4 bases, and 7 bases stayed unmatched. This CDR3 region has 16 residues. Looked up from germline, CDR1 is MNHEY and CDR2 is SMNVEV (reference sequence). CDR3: CASSFHSTSGYNEQFF. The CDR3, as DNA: TGTGCCAGCAGTTTCCATTCGACTAGCGGATACAATGAGCAGTTCTTC.

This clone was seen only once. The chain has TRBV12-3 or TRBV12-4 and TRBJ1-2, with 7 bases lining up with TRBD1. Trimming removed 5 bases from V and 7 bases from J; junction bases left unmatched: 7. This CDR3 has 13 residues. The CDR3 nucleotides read TGTGCCAGCAGTAACCGACAGGGTGGTGGCTACACCTTC. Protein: CASSNRQGGGYTF.

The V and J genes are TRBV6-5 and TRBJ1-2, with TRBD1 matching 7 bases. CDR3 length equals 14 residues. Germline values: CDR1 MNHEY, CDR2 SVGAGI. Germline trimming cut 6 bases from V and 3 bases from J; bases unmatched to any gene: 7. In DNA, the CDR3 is TGTGCCAGCAGACGAGCAGGGGGAGACTATGGCTACACCTTC. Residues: CASRRAGGDYGYTF.

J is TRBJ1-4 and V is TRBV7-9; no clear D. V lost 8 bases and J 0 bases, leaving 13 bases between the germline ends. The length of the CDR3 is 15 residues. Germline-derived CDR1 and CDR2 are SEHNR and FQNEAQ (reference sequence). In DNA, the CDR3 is TGTGCCAGCGAATTTGGTGCAGCAACTAATGAAAAACTGTTTTTT. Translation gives CASEFGAATNEKLFF.

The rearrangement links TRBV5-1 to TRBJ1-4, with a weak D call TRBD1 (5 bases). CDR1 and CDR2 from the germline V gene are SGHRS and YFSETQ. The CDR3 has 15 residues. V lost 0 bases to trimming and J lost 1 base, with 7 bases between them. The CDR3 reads CASSLAGVTNEKLFF. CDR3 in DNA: TGCGCCAGCAGCTTGGCGGGGGTAACTAATGAAAAACTGTTTTTT.

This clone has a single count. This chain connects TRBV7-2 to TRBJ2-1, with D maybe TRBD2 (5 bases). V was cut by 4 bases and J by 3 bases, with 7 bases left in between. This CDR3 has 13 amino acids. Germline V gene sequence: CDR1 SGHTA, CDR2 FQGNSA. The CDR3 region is CASSSRDYNEQFF. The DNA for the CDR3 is TGTGCCAGCAGCTCCCGGGACTACAATGAGCAGTTCTTC.

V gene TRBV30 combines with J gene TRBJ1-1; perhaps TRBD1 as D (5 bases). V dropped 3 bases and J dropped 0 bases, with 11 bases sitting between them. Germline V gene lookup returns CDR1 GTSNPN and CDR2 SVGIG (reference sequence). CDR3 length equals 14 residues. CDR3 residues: CAWSRGAVNTEAFF. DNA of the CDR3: TGTGCCTGGAGCCGCGGGGCGGTGAACACTGAAGCTTTCTTT.

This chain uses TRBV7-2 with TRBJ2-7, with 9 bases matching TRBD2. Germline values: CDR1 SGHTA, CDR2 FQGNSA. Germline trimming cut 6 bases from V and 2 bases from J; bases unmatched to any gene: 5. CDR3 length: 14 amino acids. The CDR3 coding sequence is TGTGCCAGCAGGAAACTAGCGGGTGCCTACGAGCAGTACTTC. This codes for CASRKLAGAYEQYF.

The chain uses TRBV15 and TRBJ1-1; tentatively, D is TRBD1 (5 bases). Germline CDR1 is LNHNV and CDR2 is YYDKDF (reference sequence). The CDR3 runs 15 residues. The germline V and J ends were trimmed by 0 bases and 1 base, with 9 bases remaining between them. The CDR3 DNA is TGTGCCACCAGCAGAGAGGGACTCACGAACACTGAAGCTTTCTTT. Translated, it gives CATSREGLTNTEAFF.

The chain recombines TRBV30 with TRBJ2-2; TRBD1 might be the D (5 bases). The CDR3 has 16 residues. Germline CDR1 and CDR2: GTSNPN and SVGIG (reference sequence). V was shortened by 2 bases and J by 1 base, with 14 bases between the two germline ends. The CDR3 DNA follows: TGTGCCTGGAGTCCCCAACAGGCAGGGAACACCGGGGAGCTGTTTTTT. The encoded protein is CAWSPQQAGNTGELFF.

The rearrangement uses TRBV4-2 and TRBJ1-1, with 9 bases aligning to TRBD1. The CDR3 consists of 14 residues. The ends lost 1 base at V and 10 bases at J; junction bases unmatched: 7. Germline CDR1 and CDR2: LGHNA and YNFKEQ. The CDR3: CASSQGGQGIGAFF. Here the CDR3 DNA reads TGTGCCAGCAGCCAAGGCGGACAGGGGATTGGAGCTTTCTTT.

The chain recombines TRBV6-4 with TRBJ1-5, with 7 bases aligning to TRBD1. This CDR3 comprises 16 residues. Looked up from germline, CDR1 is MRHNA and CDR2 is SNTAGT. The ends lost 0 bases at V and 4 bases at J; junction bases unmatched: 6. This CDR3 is CASSDSNRGRNQPQHF. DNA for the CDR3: TGTGCCAGCAGTGACTCTAACAGGGGAAGGAATCAGCCCCAGCATTTT.